Below, 30 T cell receptor beta chains from the same sample are listed, as sequenced in a study of Ad26.COV2.S vaccination and SARS-CoV-2 variants. The treatment is: roughly 18 received Ad26.COV2.S at low or high dose, single or two shots; several received placebo; per-sample allocation not given. The samples were gathered on day 63 after the first injection of vaccine or placebo. Method: immunoSEQ multiplex PCR; TCRdb's copy keeps in-frame clones and lacks some. The sample has approximately 400,000 clones; 83% are singletons. Sample: peripheral blood, taken in a trial of Ad26.COV2.S vaccine versus placebo. All receptors come from a person aged 18-60 years who received the Ad26.COV2.S COVID-19 vaccine or a placebo.

This sequence joins TRBV10-3 and TRBJ1-2, with a possible D match to TRBD1 (5 bases). This CDR3 is built from 13 residues. The V gene's germline CDR1 is ENHRY and CDR2 SYGVKD. V was trimmed by 6 bases and J by 6 bases, leaving 14 bases between them. Here the CDR3 DNA reads TGTGCCATCAGACACCGGGACGCGGATGGCTACACCTTC. It encodes CAIRHRDADGYTF.

The table lists this clone with a few counts. Other DNA sequences in the same sample also yield this CDR3. The genes are TRBV27 and TRBJ1-2, with D possibly being TRBD1 (6 bases). Trimming shortened V by 6 bases and J by 4 bases, and 18 bases separated the two germline ends. The CDR3 totals 15 residues. Germline lookup yields CDR1 MNHEY and CDR2 SMNVEV (reference sequence). The CDR3 loop reads CASRDGQLPSYGYTF. CDR3 DNA sequence: TGTGCCAGCAGGGATGGACAGCTACCCTCCTATGGCTACACCTTC.

This clone was counted a single time. The chain has TRBV4-3 and TRBJ2-7, with D unresolved. CDR3 length: 13 residues. Trimming pared 0 bases from V and 5 bases from J, leaving 8 bases between. The germline V gene has CDR1 LGHNA and CDR2 YSLEER. The CDR3 bases are TGCGCCAGCAGCCAAGACCTTTACCACGAGCAGTACTTC. Its translation: CASSQDLYHEQYF.

This chain connects TRBV27 to TRBJ2-7; 8 bases agree with TRBD2. The CDR3 is 15 residues long. The junction had 12 bases not matched to a gene; V was cut back by 4 bases and J by 7 bases. Germline assignment: CDR1 MNHEY and CDR2 SMNVEV (reference sequence). In nucleotides, the CDR3 is TGTGCCAGCAGTTCAACCGGGACTAGGTCGGGAGAGCAGTACTTC. Amino acids: CASSSTGTRSGEQYF.

The rearrangement joins TRBV4-2 to TRBJ2-5, with D hard to call. Trimming cost V 0 bases and J 5 bases, with 10 bases left between them. CDR3 length: 14 residues. The V gene's germline CDR1 is LGHNA and CDR2 YNFKEQ. The CDR3 reads CASSQDQAVETQYF. CDR3 in DNA: TGTGCCAGCAGCCAAGATCAGGCGGTGGAGACCCAGTACTTC.

CDR3 DNA sequence: TGTGCCTGGAGGAGGGGACCGACCGGGGAGCTGTTTTTT. Translated, it gives CAWRRGPTGELFF. The V gene is TRBV30, the J gene TRBJ2-2, with D possibly being TRBD1 or TRBD2 (5 bases each). Germline V gene sequence: CDR1 GTSNPN, CDR2 SVGIG (reference sequence). The CDR3 has 13 residues. V lost 3 bases and J lost 5, with 10 bases in between.

This clone was detected only a few times. The chain has TRBV6-6 and TRBJ2-7; D is unclear. The CDR3 consists of 14 residues. From germline, CDR1 is MNHNY and CDR2 SVGAGI (reference sequence). V was cut by 7 bases and J by 0 bases, with 13 bases left in between. The CDR3 protein is CASTAAPSSYEQYF. CDR3 sequence (DNA): TGTGCCAGCACCGCCGCCCCGAGCTCCTACGAGCAGTACTTC.

The genes are TRBV2 and TRBJ2-1, with TRBD2 identical over 14 bases. Trimming took 4 bases from V and 8 from J; bases not matched to a gene: 1. This CDR3 spans 14 amino acids. Germline CDR1 and CDR2: SNHLY and FYNNEI. The CDR3: CASSGLAGGHEQFF. In nucleotides, the CDR3 is TGTGCCAGCAGTGGACTAGCGGGGGGGCATGAGCAGTTCTTC.

The J gene is TRBJ1-6, the V gene TRBV5-1; 7 nucleotides match TRBD1. The V and J ends lost 4 bases and 7 bases, in that order; junction bases with no gene match: 11. The CDR3 consists of 16 residues. Germline CDR1 and CDR2: SGHRS and YFSETQ. The CDR3 sequence: CASSLQTGTGNSPLHF. The CDR3 bases are TGCGCCAGCAGCCTCCAGACAGGGACGGGGAATTCACCCCTCCACTTT.

The J gene is TRBJ1-5, the V gene TRBV7-2; D might be TRBD1 (6 bases). The CDR3 totals 15 residues. V was pared by 6 bases and J by 4 bases, with 16 bases between. CDR1 is SGHTA, CDR2 FQGNSA, per germline. CDR3 DNA: TGTGCCAGCAGTTTACAGGGTATCGGGAATCAGCCCCAGCATTTT. This gives the protein CASSLQGIGNQPQHF.

About this clone: The same CDR3 arises from other DNA sequences in this sample as well. The CDR3: CASSVEGDSYNEQFF. The CDR3 region has the DNA TGTGCCAGCAGCGTAGAGGGGGATTCCTACAATGAGCAGTTCTTC. The rearrangement uses TRBV9 and TRBJ2-1, with D possibly matching TRBD1 (6 bases). V lost 0 bases and J lost 1, with 8 bases in between. This CDR3 has 15 residues. The germline CDR1 and CDR2 sequences are SGDLS and YYNGEE. Combining the CDR3 with reference TRBV9 and TRBJ2-1 gives the whole variable domain DSGVTQTPKHLITATGQRVTLRCSPRSGDLSVYWYQQSLDQGLQFLIQYYNGEERAKGNILERFSAQQFPDLHSELNLSSLELGDSALYFCASSVEGDSYNEQFFGPGTRLTVL.

This rearrangement joins TRBV15 to TRBJ1-2; D is possibly TRBD1 (5 bases). The CDR3 sequence is 16 residues long. CDR1 is LNHNV and CDR2 is YYDKDF in the germline V gene (reference sequence). V lost 0 bases and J lost 8, with 19 bases in between. The CDR3 is CATSRDKGSRTGGYTF. DNA of the CDR3: TGTGCCACCAGCAGAGATAAGGGGAGCAGGACCGGCGGCTACACCTTC.

This rearrangement joins TRBV4-2 to TRBJ1-1; 10 bases are a match to TRBD1. This CDR3 contains 16 residues. Germline values: CDR1 LGHNA, CDR2 YNFKEQ. The trim removed 4 bases at V and 1 base at J, leaving 6 bases unmatched. CDR3 residues: CASSRKGTGENTEAFF. The DNA for the CDR3 is TGTGCCAGCAGCCGAAAGGGGACAGGGGAGAACACTGAAGCTTTCTTT.

The chain recombines TRBV7-2 with TRBJ2-1; D not resolved. The CDR3 length is 12 residues. Germline assignment: CDR1 SGHTA and CDR2 FQGNSA. The ends were cut back, 2 bases at V and 6 bases at J, with 5 bases in the middle. In DNA, the CDR3 is TGTGCCAGCAGCTTACAAAGCAATGAGCAGTTCTTC. Protein: CASSLQSNEQFF.

The chain uses TRBV25-1 and TRBJ2-7; 7 bases line up with TRBD1. The CDR3 is made up of 14 amino acids. V lost 4 bases to trimming and J lost 3 bases; unmatched junction nucleotides: 6. From germline, CDR1 is MGHDK and CDR2 SYGVNS. CDR3 loop: CASSGRQGYYEQYF. The CDR3 DNA sequence: TGTGCCAGCAGTGGACGACAGGGTTACTACGAGCAGTACTTC.

V and J are TRBV6-5 and TRBJ1-1; no reliable D call. Germline assignment: CDR1 MNHEY and CDR2 SVGAGI. The CDR3 is 15 amino acids. V shed 0 bases and J shed 0 bases, with 8 bases lying between them. This CDR3 reads CASSYSSTMNTEAFF. In DNA form, the CDR3 reads TGTGCCAGCAGTTACTCCTCAACTATGAACACTGAAGCTTTCTTT.

The DNA for the CDR3 is TGTGCCAGCAGCGTTGGTAGCCGCGGGGAGCTGTTTTTT. Its translation is CASSVGSRGELFF. V gene TRBV9 combines with J gene TRBJ2-2, with D uncertain. Trimming removed 2 bases at V and 7 bases at J, with 9 bases between. The CDR3 is made up of 13 amino acids. Looked up from germline, CDR1 is SGDLS and CDR2 is YYNGEE. Variable domain in full (rest from reference TRBV9 and TRBJ2-2): DSGVTQTPKHLITATGQRVTLRCSPRSGDLSVYWYQQSLDQGLQFLIQYYNGEERAKGNILERFSAQQFPDLHSELNLSSLELGDSALYFCASSVGSRGELFFGEGSRLTVL.

The J gene is TRBJ2-7, the V gene TRBV5-4, with TRBD1 matching 8 bases. Germline trimming cut 2 bases from V and 7 bases from J; bases unmatched to any gene: 8. Germline loops: CDR1 SGHNT, CDR2 YYREEE (reference sequence). The CDR3 is 14 amino acids. The CDR3 protein is CASSLRTGSSEQYF. The DNA for the CDR3 is TGTGCCAGCAGCTTAAGGACAGGGTCTTCGGAGCAGTACTTC. The full variable domain, completed using reference TRBV5-4 and TRBJ2-7, is ETGVTQSPTHLIKTRGQQVTLRCSSQSGHNTVSWYQQALGQGPQFIFQYYREEENGRGNFPPRFSGLQFPNYSSELNVNALELDDSALYLCASSLRTGSSEQYFGPGTRLTVT.

The J gene is TRBJ2-3, the V gene TRBV7-6; a weak D match, TRBD1 (5 bases). Trimming took 7 bases from V and 6 from J, leaving 14 bases between them. Per germline, CDR1 SGHVS and CDR2 FNYEAQ. This CDR3 is 13 amino acids long. CDR3 sequence (DNA): TGTGCCAGCAAGGGGCAGGGAATGGATACGCAGTATTTT. As protein: CASKGQGMDTQYF.

The rearrangement links TRBV14 to TRBJ1-2; 9 bases align to TRBD1. Germline V gene lookup returns CDR1 SGHDN and CDR2 FVKESK. The CDR3 totals 16 residues. V was clipped by 1 base and J by 7 bases; unmatched bases: 10. CDR3 in DNA: TGTGCCAGCAGCCAAGGATCGGGACAGGGCCTTGGTGGCTACACCTTC. Its translation: CASSQGSGQGLGGYTF.

The V gene is TRBV5-1, the J gene TRBJ2-3; the match to TRBD2 covers 9 bases. The V and J ends lost 5 bases and 1 base, in that order; junction bases with no gene match: 8. The germline V gene encodes CDR1 SGHRS and CDR2 YFSETQ. The CDR3 contains 16 residues. The CDR3 is CASSPVAGAGTDTQYF. The CDR3 DNA follows: TGCGCCAGCAGTCCAGTAGCGGGGGCAGGCACAGATACGCAGTATTTT.

The V call is TRBV4-1, the J call TRBJ2-7; D is unclear. The CDR3 runs to 13 residues. Between the trimmed V and J ends, which lost 1 base and 6 bases, there was a span of 10 bases. Germline V gives CDR1 MGHRA, CDR2 YSYEKL. The CDR3 nucleotides read TGCGCCAGCAGCCAAGGGATGGCACCCGAGCAGTACTTC. Translation gives CASSQGMAPEQYF.

This sequence joins TRBV1 and TRBJ2-5. TRBV1 is tagged as a pseudogene. The CDR3 contains 15 residues. CDR3 bases: TGCACCAGCAGCCAAGCGTGGGAACTACAAGAGACCCAGTACTTC. This encodes CTSSQAWELQETQYF.

The chain carries TRBV7-2 and TRBJ2-7, with a tentative D call TRBD2 (6 bases). Germline V CDR1 and CDR2: SGHTA, FQGNSA. The CDR3 covers 14 residues. V was pared by 2 bases and J by 3 bases, with 11 bases between. CDR3 nucleotides: TGTGCCAGCAGCTTACAAAGAGCGGGCTACGAGCAGTACTTC. Translating gives CASSLQRAGYEQYF.

The V and J genes are TRBV29-1 and TRBJ2-3, with TRBD1 matching over 9 bases. The CDR3 loop spans 13 amino acids. CDR1 and CDR2 (germline): SQVTM, ANQGSEA. Trimming cost V 7 bases and J 5 bases; bases outside gene matches: 7. The CDR3 spells CSATDRGGDTQYF. The CDR3 nucleotides are TGCAGCGCAACGGACAGGGGAGGAGATACGCAGTATTTT.

The rearrangement uses TRBV9 and TRBJ2-5; D remains unclear. With 0 bases removed from V and 8 bases from J, the gap between germline ends came to 11 bases. This CDR3 spans 13 amino acids. CDR1 SGDLS and CDR2 YYNGEE come from the germline V gene. The CDR3 DNA sequence: TGTGCCAGCAGCGTAGCCCCCCCTGACACCCAGTACTTC. Encoded protein: CASSVAPPDTQYF. The full variable domain, with the rest looked up from reference TRBV9 and TRBJ2-5, is DSGVTQTPKHLITATGQRVTLRCSPRSGDLSVYWYQQSLDQGLQFLIQYYNGEERAKGNILERFSAQQFPDLHSELNLSSLELGDSALYFCASSVAPPDTQYFGPGTRLLVL.

J is TRBJ1-1 and V is TRBV5-1; D is uncertain. The V end lost 5 bases, the J end lost 4 bases, and 9 bases lay between the germline ends. The germline V gene has CDR1 SGHRS and CDR2 YFSETQ. The CDR3 consists of 12 residues. This chain's CDR3 is CASSNNRTEAFF. The CDR3 nucleotides are TGCGCCAGCAGTAATAATCGCACTGAAGCTTTCTTT.

V gene TRBV11-3 combines with J gene TRBJ2-2; D is possibly TRBD2 (6 bases). Per germline, CDR1 SGHNT and CDR2 YENEEA. Trimming took off 1 base at V and 5 bases at J, with 11 bases between the two ends. CDR3 length: 15 residues. DNA for the CDR3: TGTGCCAGCAGCTTAGCCGGGGGTAAAACCGGGGAGCTGTTTTTT. The encoded protein is CASSLAGGKTGELFF.

The rearrangement links TRBV6-5 to TRBJ2-2; tentatively, D is TRBD1 or TRBD2 (7 bases each). Germline V CDR1 and CDR2: MNHEY, SVGAGI. CDR3 length equals 14 residues. V lost 7 bases to trimming and J lost 5 bases, with 14 bases between them. The CDR3: CASTAQGGTGELFF. The CDR3 coding sequence is TGTGCCAGCACTGCCCAGGGGGGGACCGGGGAGCTGTTTTTT.

The rearrangement links TRBV29-1 to TRBJ1-6; 7 nucleotides agree with TRBD1. The CDR3 has 13 residues. Unmatched junction bases numbered 7, after V lost 7 bases and J lost 7 bases. The germline V gene encodes CDR1 SQVTM and CDR2 ANQGSEA. CDR3: CSARQGLNSPLHF. CDR3 DNA: TGCAGCGCTAGACAGGGACTCAATTCACCCCTCCACTTT.